Presented here are 22 T cell receptor beta chains from one specimen sequenced in a study of blood T cell repertoires in COVID-19. The data were produced by immunoSEQ multiplex PCR, yet TCRdb's version contains in-frame clones alone and is incomplete. Altogether about 260,000 clones are present, about 83% being singletons, with the ten largest covering about 2.1%. The specimen sequenced was PBMCs or T cells enriched from blood (not recorded which). All receptors derive from a woman between 50 and 59 years old who had recovered from COVID-19.

The chain employs TRBV3-1 (or the pseudogene TRBV3-2) and TRBJ2-7, with 8 positions matching TRBD1. This CDR3 spans 15 amino acids. Trimming cost V 0 bases and J 5 bases; bases outside gene matches: 6. In germline, CDR1 is LGHDT, CDR2 YNNKEL (reference sequence). CDR3 nucleotide sequence: TGTGCCAGCAGCCAAGATCAGACAGGGGTCAACGAGCAGTACTTC. Translation gives CASSQDQTGVNEQYF.

The rearrangement links TRBV10-3 to TRBJ2-2, with D possibly TRBD1 on 5 matching bases. Germline V gene lookup returns CDR1 ENHRY and CDR2 SYGVKD. The CDR3 loop spans 17 amino acids. The V and J ends lost 0 bases and 2 bases respectively, with 13 bases between them. CDR3 bases: TGTGCCATCAGTGAGTCGAATTACGACAGCAACACCGGGGAGCTGTTTTTT. Its translation is CAISESNYDSNTGELFF.

V and J are TRBV27 and TRBJ2-1; 7 nucleotides match TRBD1. Germline CDR1 reads MNHEY; CDR2 reads SMNVEV (reference sequence). J lost 4 bases, V lost 6 bases, and 15 bases had no gene match. The CDR3 covers 17 residues. The CDR3 nucleotides are TGTGCCAGCAGCCGCCACCTCACCGACAGGGCGTACAATGAGCAGTTCTTC. It yields the protein CASSRHLTDRAYNEQFF.

The CDR3 nucleotides are TGTGCCAGCAGCCAAGGGGAGGGCAAGCAGTACTTC. This codes for CASSQGEGKQYF. The V gene is TRBV14, the J gene TRBJ2-7, with TRBD2 matching 7 bases. CDR1 is SGHDN, CDR2 FVKESK, per germline. With 1 base clipped from V and 8 bases from J, the junction kept 2 bases outside the gene matches. The CDR3 consists of 12 residues.

The chain carries TRBV19 and TRBJ1-6; possibly TRBD1 for D (5 bases). The V and J ends lost 3 bases and 8 bases respectively, with 11 bases between them. Germline-derived CDR1 and CDR2 are LNHDA and SQIVND (reference sequence). CDR3 length equals 14 residues. CDR3 nucleotides: TGTGCCAGTAGTATTATCGGGGGGGATTCACCCCTCCACTTT. Protein sequence: CASSIIGGDSPLHF.

The chain uses TRBV14 and TRBJ2-6; TRBD1 is a possible D gene (6 bases). The germline gives CDR1 SGHDN, CDR2 FVKESK. V was clipped by 6 bases and J by 0 bases, with 9 bases between them. The CDR3 is 15 residues long. The CDR3 sequence is CASRRTASGANVLTF. As DNA, the CDR3 is TGTGCCAGCAGGCGGACAGCCTCTGGGGCCAACGTCCTGACTTTC.

V and J are TRBV7-2 and TRBJ2-5; TRBD1 aligns across 8 bases. Trimming took 5 bases from V and 5 from J; bases not matched to a gene: 4. CDR1 SGHTA and CDR2 FQGNSA come from the germline V gene. The length of the CDR3 is 13 residues. CDR3 nucleotides: TGTGCCAGCAGCATAACAGGGGGGGAGACCCAGTACTTC. Translating gives CASSITGGETQYF.

The rearrangement links TRBV6-5 to TRBJ1-2; unclear D gene. V was trimmed by 4 bases and J by 6 bases, leaving 15 bases between them. This CDR3 region has 14 residues. Germline V gene data show CDR1 as MNHEY and CDR2 as SVGAGI. The CDR3 reads CASSSPMRVDGYTF. In nucleotides, the CDR3 is TGTGCCAGCAGTTCCCCCATGAGGGTGGATGGCTACACCTTC.

This chain joins TRBV11-3 and TRBJ2-3; 7 bases are shared with TRBD2. The J segment lost 2 bases and the V segment lost 1 base, leaving 9 bases of the junction unmatched. Germline V CDR1 and CDR2: SGHNT, YENEEA. The CDR3 length is 17 residues. CDR3 in amino acids: CASSLGGGPLSTDTQYF. The CDR3 nucleotides read TGTGCCAGCAGCTTAGGGGGGGGACCGCTCTCCACAGATACGCAGTATTTT.

The chain has TRBV11-3 and TRBJ2-5, with D perhaps matching TRBD1 (5 bases). Germline V lookup: CDR1 SGHNT, CDR2 YENEEA. The CDR3 extends over 12 amino acids. With 3 bases removed from V and 6 bases from J, the gap between germline ends came to 8 bases. CDR3 sequence: CASSFVGQTQYF. In DNA form, the CDR3 reads TGTGCCAGCAGCTTTGTGGGGCAGACCCAGTACTTC. The full variable domain, rest sourced from reference TRBV11-3 and TRBJ2-5, is EAGVVQSPRYKIIEKKQPVAFWCNPISGHNTLYWYLQNLGQGPELLIRYENEEAVDDSQLPKDRFSAERLKGVDSTLKIQPAELGDSAVYLCASSFVGQTQYFGPGTRLLVL.

The chain has TRBV2 and TRBJ2-7; the D gene is possibly TRBD2 (7 bases). With 8 bases removed from V and 3 bases from J, the gap between germline ends came to 14 bases. CDR3 size: 13 residues. Germline CDR1 SNHLY, CDR2 FYNNEI. CDR3 DNA sequence: TGTGCCAGCCGACTAGGGGGGGGCTACGAGCAGTACTTC. It translates to CASRLGGGYEQYF.

The DNA for the CDR3 is TGTGCCAGCAGCTTGTTGAAGCGGGGGGGATTGAGCGATACGCAGTATTTT. Translated, it gives CASSLLKRGGLSDTQYF. This chain uses TRBV5-4 with TRBJ2-3; 10 bases line up with TRBD2. The length of the CDR3 is 17 residues. Per germline, CDR1 SGHNT and CDR2 YYREEE (reference sequence). V gave up 1 base and J gave up 6 bases; unmatched junction bases: 11. Complete variable domain (other parts from reference TRBV5-4 and TRBJ2-3): ETGVTQSPTHLIKTRGQQVTLRCSSQSGHNTVSWYQQALGQGPQFIFQYYREEENGRGNFPPRFSGLQFPNYSSELNVNALELDDSALYLCASSLLKRGGLSDTQYFGPGTRLTVL.

This clone was counted only a few times. The genes are TRBV4-2 and TRBJ1-5; TRBD1 might be the D (6 bases). CDR1 and CDR2 (germline): LGHNA, YNFKEQ. The CDR3 extends over 19 amino acids. Trimming stripped 0 bases from V and 5 bases from J, with 23 bases between. The DNA of the CDR3 is TGTGCCAGCAGCCAAGATCTCGGAGGGGGGGGCGCTAACCATCAGCCCCAGCATTTT. This codes for CASSQDLGGGGANHQPQHF.

The J gene is TRBJ2-5, the V gene TRBV9; weak D call: TRBD1 (7 bases). This CDR3 has 14 residues. Germline lookup yields CDR1 SGDLS and CDR2 YYNGEE. Trimming stripped 4 bases from V and 4 bases from J, with 14 bases between. CDR3 in amino acids: CASSFAGQRETQYF. The CDR3 DNA is TGTGCCAGCAGCTTCGCGGGACAGCGAGAGACCCAGTACTTC.

This clone turned up a few times. The CDR3 DNA is TGCGCCAGCAGCCAAGTTGGCGGCAGGGGGACACCCCTCCACTTT. This gives the protein CASSQVGGRGTPLHF. This chain links TRBV4-3 with TRBJ1-6, with 7 bases lining up with TRBD1. V lost 1 base, J lost 11 bases, and 8 bases stayed unmatched. CDR3 length: 15 amino acids. Looked up from germline, CDR1 is LGHNA and CDR2 is YSLEER.

The chain couples TRBV7-8 to TRBJ1-4; possible D gene TRBD1, 5 bases. This CDR3 is 15 amino acids long. V lost 5 bases to trimming and J lost 7 bases, with 17 bases between them. Germline CDR1 and CDR2: SGHVS and FQNEAQ. DNA of the CDR3: TGTGCCAGCAGCAATGCGGGGGGGAGATTTGAAAAACTGTTTTTT. Protein sequence: CASSNAGGRFEKLFF.

The chain uses TRBV18 and TRBJ1-2; D might be TRBD1 (5 bases). The V and J ends lost 0 bases and 5 bases respectively, with 13 bases between them. The CDR3 runs 15 residues. Germline CDR1 KGHSH, CDR2 LQKENI. CDR3 loop: CASSPPAGRNYGYTF. The CDR3 DNA sequence: TGTGCCAGCTCACCACCGGCGGGACGGAATTATGGCTACACCTTC.

The V and J genes are TRBV19 and TRBJ2-1; 12 nucleotides match TRBD1. J lost 0 bases, V lost 5 bases, and 8 bases had no gene match. The CDR3 spans 18 residues. Germline V gene data show CDR1 as LNHDA and CDR2 as SQIVND (reference sequence). CDR3 DNA: TGTGCCAGTAGTCCGTACCGGGACAGGGGGCTCTCCTACAATGAGCAGTTCTTC. Translated, it gives CASSPYRDRGLSYNEQFF.

This chain connects TRBV24-1 to TRBJ2-1; 16 nucleotides line up with TRBD2. V lost 3 bases, J lost 4 bases, and 8 bases stayed unmatched. The CDR3 has 19 amino acids. Germline V gene lookup returns CDR1 KGHDR and CDR2 SFDVKD. Written as DNA, the CDR3 is TGTGCCACCAGTGATCCGGGGACTAGCGGGAGGGCCGTGTACAATGAGCAGTTCTTC. It codes for CATSDPGTSGRAVYNEQFF.

This clone was seen a few times. This chain uses TRBV29-1 with TRBJ2-1; 12 nucleotides agree with TRBD1. V dropped 6 bases and J dropped 7; count of bases not matched to a gene: 10. Germline CDR1 and CDR2: SQVTM and ANQGSEA. The CDR3 consists of 15 residues. CDR3 loop: CSVGSRDRGQNEQFF. CDR3 sequence (DNA): TGCAGCGTCGGTTCCCGGGACAGGGGGCAGAATGAGCAGTTCTTC.

In regard to this clone: At one end, the junction sequence differs from germline, possibly due to a read error. Other DNA sequences in this specimen translate into the identical CDR3. This chain links TRBV9 with TRBJ2-2, with D possibly being TRBD1 (8 bases). Germline assignment: CDR1 SGDLS and CDR2 YYNGEE. The CDR3 contains 16 residues. The CDR3 is CASSVTGGADTGELFF. The CDR3, as DNA: TGCGCCAGCAGCGTTACAGGGGGGGCGGACACCGGGGAGCTGTTTTTT.

The J gene is TRBJ1-1, the V gene TRBV11-2; D is possibly TRBD1 (5 bases). CDR3 length equals 15 residues. Germline CDR1 is SGHAT and CDR2 is FQNNGV. V shed 5 bases and J shed 0 bases, with 13 bases lying between them. CDR3 coding DNA: TGTGCCAGCAGCCTTGTTGACAGAATGAACACTGAAGCTTTCTTT. Amino acid sequence: CASSLVDRMNTEAFF.